This T cell receptor (beta chain) was obtained from a study of neurological immune-mediated disorders. Findings of the study overall: Because no CDR3 amino acid sequences were shared across subjects by expanded clones, private repertoires were suggested in all groups.

The CDR3 sequence is 13 residues long. Between the trimmed V and J ends, which lost 4 bases and 2 bases, there was a span of 10 bases. The germline V gene encodes CDR1 SGHRS and CDR2 YFSETQ. Sorted libraries came from 950,000 to 1,000,000 CD4+ or CD8+ T cells. TCRdb called the 5' RACE reads again in MiXCR, with one record for every CDR3 protein. This table has tens of thousands of distinct CDR3 sequences, about 6.3% appearing once. This clonotype was seen a handful of times. Its antigen is not identified. The chain uses TRBV5-1 and TRBJ2-7, with D tentatively TRBD1 or TRBD2 (5 bases each). Sequencing input: CD4+ T cells from blood. This receptor was obtained from a woman in her thirties or forties in good health. The CDR3 DNA reads TGCGCCAGCAGCGAGGGACGGACCTACGAGCAGTACTTC. This gives the protein CASSEGRTYEQYF. Full variable domain (outside the CDR3, taken from reference TRBV5-1 and TRBJ2-7): KAGVTQTPRYLIKTRGQQVTLSCSPISGHRSVSWYQQTPGQGLQFLFEYFSETQRNKGNFPGRFSGRQFSNSRSEMNVSTLELGDSALYLCASSEGRTYEQYFGPGTRLTVT.